This TCR beta chain was recorded in a study of blood T cell repertoires in COVID-19. TCRdb's copy holds only in-frame clones and misses some; the assay was immunoSEQ multiplex PCR. The sample holds approximately 100,000 clones, about 87% seen once. Germline CDR1 and CDR2: SQVTM and ANQGSEA. This CDR3 region has 12 residues. The ends lost 6 bases at V and 2 bases at J; junction bases unmatched: 2. Sequencing used peripheral blood. This receptor was obtained from a woman aged 25 to 45 with acute or convalescent COVID-19. The rearrangement joins TRBV29-1 to TRBJ1-1, with 8 nucleotides matching TRBD1. DNA for the CDR3: TGCAGCGTGGACAGGGTTAACACTGAAGCTTTCTTT. Encoded protein: CSVDRVNTEAFF.